The 27 T cell receptor beta chains presented below share a single source sample, sequenced in a study of T cell responses to AZD1222 COVID-19 vaccine. Produced via immunoSEQ multiplex PCR; TCRdb's table is partial and in-frame only. The top ten clones hold about 1.6% of a sample with under 150,000 clones, 80% to 90% of them seen once. Sequencing was performed on peripheral blood, taken on day 0 of AZD1222 vaccination. The origin of the receptors is an adult in good health.

The chain recombines TRBV19 with TRBJ2-1, with D unresolved. V gave up 6 bases and J gave up 2 bases, with 14 bases separating them. In germline, CDR1 is LNHDA, CDR2 SQIVND (reference sequence). CDR3 size: 15 residues. CDR3 nucleotides: TGTGCCAGTAGGGATACGGACGGAGCCTACAATGAGCAGTTCTTC. This sequence encodes CASRDTDGAYNEQFF.

The genes are TRBV19 and TRBJ1-2; perhaps TRBD1 as D (6 bases). The CDR3 extends over 15 amino acids. V lost 7 bases, J lost 3 bases, and 18 bases lay in between. In germline, CDR1 is LNHDA, CDR2 SQIVND (reference sequence). The CDR3 bases are TGTGCCAGTACCCCAAAGGGGGGGGGCTACTATGGCTACACCTTC. This translates into CASTPKGGGYYGYTF.

The chain uses TRBV4-1 and TRBJ2-3; no clear D. Germline assignment: CDR1 MGHRA and CDR2 YSYEKL. Trimming shortened V by 2 bases and J by 2 bases, and 14 bases separated the two germline ends. The CDR3 has 16 amino acids. As DNA, the CDR3 is TGCGCCAGCAGCCAATCGTGGTCCGCAGTCACAGATACGCAGTATTTT. This codes for CASSQSWSAVTDTQYF.

This clone was recorded once. The rearrangement joins TRBV2 to TRBJ1-5; D is perhaps TRBD1 (6 bases). V lost 3 bases to trimming and J lost 3 bases, with 12 bases between them. The germline CDR1 and CDR2 sequences are SNHLY and FYNNEI. There are 15 residues in the CDR3. In DNA form, the CDR3 reads TGTGCCAGCAGTGAGGAGGGGGGTCTCAATCAGCCCCAGCATTTT. The encoded protein is CASSEEGGLNQPQHF. The complete variable domain, with remaining parts taken from reference TRBV2 and TRBJ1-5, reads EPEVTQTPSHQVTQMGQEVILRCVPISNHLYFYWYRQILGQKVEFLVSFYNNEISEKSEIFDDQFSVERPDGSNFTLKIRSTKLEDSAMYFCASSEEGGLNQPQHFGDGTRLSIL.

This chain uses TRBV5-6 with TRBJ1-3; TRBD1 is a possible D gene (6 bases). The ends were cut back, 3 bases at V and 3 bases at J, with 10 bases in the middle. CDR3 length: 14 amino acids. Germline CDR1 SGHDT, CDR2 YYEEEE. The DNA of the CDR3 is TGTGCCAGCAGCTATGGGGGCGATGGAAACACCATATATTTT. This sequence encodes CASSYGGDGNTIYF. Using reference TRBV5-6 and TRBJ1-3 for the parts outside the CDR3, the full variable domain is DAGVTQSPTHLIKTRGQQVTLRCSPKSGHDTVSWYQQALGQGPQFIFQYYEEEERQRGNFPDRFSGHQFPNYSSELNVNALLLGDSALYLCASSYGGDGNTIYFGEGSWLTVV.

The rearrangement joins TRBV7-2 to TRBJ2-2; tentatively, D is TRBD2 (5 bases). The V gene lost 3 bases and the J gene lost 7 bases, with 18 bases spanning the gap. From germline, CDR1 is SGHTA and CDR2 FQGNSA. This CDR3 spans 16 amino acids. CDR3 sequence (DNA): TGTGCCAGCAGCTTGTCCCCCCCCGGGGTCATCGGGGAGCTGTTTTTT. Translation: CASSLSPPGVIGELFF.

In regard to this clone: A junction end diverges from the germline sequence, so it may reflect a read error. The V call is TRBV6-4, the J call TRBJ1-2; possible D gene TRBD1, 6 bases. There are 11 residues in the CDR3. Germline CDR1 MRHNA, CDR2 SNTAGT. The CDR3, as DNA: TGTGCTAGCAGTGACGGGGGCGGCTACACCTTC. Its protein product is CASSDGGGYTF.

The sample holds one count of this clone. J is TRBJ2-1 and V is TRBV24-1, with a weak D call TRBD1 (6 bases). V was pared by 4 bases and J by 10 bases, with 19 bases between. The CDR3 runs to 15 residues. Germline V gene data show CDR1 as KGHDR and CDR2 as SFDVKD. DNA for the CDR3: TGTGCCACCAGTGACTCCGTTCAGGGGTCAGGGGAGCAGTTCTTC. This sequence encodes CATSDSVQGSGEQFF.

The J gene is TRBJ1-2, the V gene TRBV7-6; no clear D gene. The CDR3 has 18 amino acids. The ends were cut back, 5 bases at V and 2 bases at J, with 24 bases in the middle. Germline CDR1 reads SGHVS; CDR2 reads FNYEAQ. The CDR3 nucleotides read TGTGCCAGCAGCCCATGGGTGGGTGGCGGCCCGCAAAACTATGGCTACACCTTC. This encodes CASSPWVGGGPQNYGYTF.

J is TRBJ1-1 and V is TRBV30; D not certain. Germline V gene lookup returns CDR1 GTSNPN and CDR2 SVGIG (reference sequence). V was cut by 1 base and J by 1 base, with 4 bases left in between. There are 12 residues in the CDR3. CDR3 protein: CAWSDSNTEAFF. The CDR3 nucleotides read TGTGCCTGGAGTGACTCGAACACTGAAGCTTTCTTT.

The rearrangement joins TRBV6-2 or TRBV6-3 to TRBJ2-1; tentative D call: TRBD2 (6 bases). The V end lost 5 bases, the J end lost 5 bases, and 16 bases lay between the germline ends. The germline V gene has CDR1 MNHEY and CDR2 SVGEGT. CDR3 size: 15 residues. The CDR3 reads CASSPEGRRDNEQFF. CDR3 nucleotides: TGTGCCAGCAGTCCGGAGGGGAGGAGGGACAATGAGCAGTTCTTC.

DNA for the CDR3: TGTGCCAGCAGCAAGCCGGGACTAGCGGGAGCGGGGAATGAGCAGTTCTTC. Translating it yields CASSKPGLAGAGNEQFF. The genes are TRBV7-9 and TRBJ2-1, with 14 bases identical to TRBD2. This CDR3 contains 17 residues. The V segment lost 5 bases and the J segment 7 bases; nucleotides outside the gene matches: 10. Germline V gene data show CDR1 as SEHNR and CDR2 as FQNEAQ (reference sequence).

The chain has TRBV5-5 and TRBJ2-7; D might be TRBD1 (6 bases). V lost 3 bases to trimming and J lost 7 bases, with 14 bases between them. This CDR3 has 13 amino acids. Germline-derived CDR1 and CDR2 are SGHKS and YYEKEE (reference sequence). In DNA form, the CDR3 reads TGTGCCAGCAGCTCGACTACAGGGTTAGAGCAGTACTTC. This encodes CASSSTTGLEQYF.

The V call is TRBV18, the J call TRBJ2-7; 7 bases fit TRBD1. With V trimmed by 4 bases and J by 3 bases, 3 bases remained unmatched. This CDR3 is 13 amino acids long. Germline loops: CDR1 KGHSH, CDR2 LQKENI. CDR3: CASSRDRNYEQYF. The CDR3 DNA reads as TGTGCCAGCTCACGGGACAGAAACTACGAGCAGTACTTC.

CDR3 in DNA: TGTGCCAGTAGTGAGCGGGGTCGTGCAGATACGCAGTATTTT. As protein: CASSERGRADTQYF. The chain has TRBV19 and TRBJ2-3; 7 bases match TRBD2. The CDR3 extends over 14 amino acids. The germline V gene has CDR1 LNHDA and CDR2 SQIVND (reference sequence). J gave up 4 bases and V 5 bases, and 6 bases lay outside the gene matches.

As regards this clone: At one of its ends the junction is not consistent with the germline gene, which may arise from a read error. The chain uses TRBV10-2 and TRBJ1-4; weak D call: TRBD1 (6 bases). The germline gives CDR1 WSHSY, CDR2 SAAADI. The CDR3 sequence is 15 residues long. The CDR3 loop reads CASREWGTKGEKLFF. As DNA, the CDR3 is TGCGCCAGCAGGGAGTGGGGGACAAAGGGTGAAAAACTGTTTTTT.

The CDR3 protein is CASSEADSRLYGYTF. Written as DNA, the CDR3 is TGTGCCAGCAGTGAAGCGGACAGCCGCCTCTATGGCTACACCTTC. The V and J genes are TRBV6-1 and TRBJ1-2, with a weak D call TRBD1 (6 bases). The length of the CDR3 is 15 residues. Germline V lookup: CDR1 MNHNS, CDR2 SASEGT. V was trimmed by 0 bases and J by 4 bases, leaving 12 bases between them.

This sequence joins TRBV7-8 and TRBJ1-1; D is ambiguous. The CDR3 consists of 13 residues. In germline, CDR1 is SGHVS, CDR2 FQNEAQ. Trimming removed 4 bases from V and 5 bases from J, with 11 bases in between. CDR3 DNA: TGTGCCAGCAGCTCGGGTCGCTCGACTGAAGCTTTCTTT. It is translated as CASSSGRSTEAFF.

The V call is TRBV18, the J call TRBJ1-5; 7 bases match TRBD1. V was pared by 3 bases and J by 3 bases, with 17 bases of the junction left unmatched. The CDR3 extends over 19 amino acids. CDR1 is KGHSH and CDR2 is LQKENI in the germline V gene. This chain's CDR3 is CASSPSDRVLSRDNQPQHF. CDR3 DNA sequence: TGTGCCAGCTCACCCAGCGACAGGGTACTCTCTAGGGACAATCAGCCCCAGCATTTT.

The chain links TRBV7-6 to TRBJ1-1, with 12 bases identical to TRBD1. The CDR3 sequence is 17 residues long. Germline V gene sequence: CDR1 SGHVS, CDR2 FNYEAQ. V shed 5 bases and J 2 bases; nucleotides not matched to a gene: 9. CDR3 region: CASSLTGTGGSNTEAFF. CDR3 in DNA: TGTGCCAGCAGCCTTACCGGGACAGGGGGCTCCAACACTGAAGCTTTCTTT.

The chain combines TRBV18 with TRBJ1-6; D perhaps matches TRBD1 (5 bases). Per germline, CDR1 KGHSH and CDR2 LQKENI. The CDR3 has 16 amino acids. V shed 3 bases and J shed 5 bases, with 14 bases lying between them. The CDR3 sequence: CASSPRDGTDNSPLHF. CDR3 nucleotide sequence: TGTGCCAGCTCACCTCGTGACGGGACGGATAATTCACCCCTCCACTTT.

The V and J genes are TRBV4-2 and TRBJ2-1; 12 bases align to TRBD2. Germline trimming cut 0 bases from V and 0 bases from J; bases unmatched to any gene: 6. The CDR3 sequence is 19 residues long. CDR1 is LGHNA and CDR2 is YNFKEQ in the germline V gene. This chain's CDR3 is CASSQESSGRAHSYNEQFF. In DNA form, the CDR3 reads TGTGCCAGCAGCCAAGAATCTAGCGGGAGGGCCCACTCCTACAATGAGCAGTTCTTC.

This chain uses TRBV3-1 (or the pseudogene TRBV3-2) with TRBJ2-3, with a possible D match to TRBD1 (6 bases). Germline V gene lookup returns CDR1 LGHDT and CDR2 YNNKEL (reference sequence). This CDR3 spans 17 amino acids. Trimming stripped 4 bases from V and 0 bases from J, with 17 bases between. The CDR3 spells CASSLTGTTPSTDTQYF. CDR3 bases: TGTGCCAGCAGCCTCACCGGGACAACCCCTAGCACAGATACGCAGTATTTT.

Written as DNA, the CDR3 is TGCAGCGTCCCCTTTTCGGGGTTCGGGCTAAATGGCTACACCTTC. This encodes CSVPFSGFGLNGYTF. The genes are TRBV29-1 and TRBJ1-2; D call uncertain. There are 15 residues in the CDR3. Germline V CDR1 and CDR2: SQVTM, ANQGSEA. V lost 6 bases, J lost 6 bases, and 23 bases lay in between.

The chain couples TRBV5-1 to TRBJ1-5; TRBD1 matches at 7 bases. Germline assignment: CDR1 SGHRS and CDR2 YFSETQ. CDR3 length: 15 amino acids. J was trimmed by 2 bases and V by 3 bases; bases with no gene match: 5. The chain's CDR3 is CASSSNGQGNQPQHF. The CDR3 DNA sequence: TGCGCCAGCAGCTCCAACGGACAGGGCAATCAGCCCCAGCATTTT.

About this clone itself: The same CDR3 arises from other DNA sequences in this sample as well. This chain links TRBV5-6 with TRBJ1-1, with 7 positions matching TRBD1. The germline V gene has CDR1 SGHDT and CDR2 YYEEEE. V shed 4 bases, J shed 0 bases, and the junction held 6 bases outside the gene matches. The CDR3 is 15 residues long. CDR3 amino acids: CASSVPGQMNTEAFF. As DNA, the CDR3 is TGTGCCAGCAGCGTTCCGGGACAGATGAACACTGAAGCTTTCTTT.

V gene TRBV11-2 combines with J gene TRBJ1-5, with 8 bases aligning to TRBD1. The CDR3 loop spans 15 amino acids. After removal of 6 bases from V and 4 bases from J, the junction contained 8 bases not matched to a gene. Germline CDR1 reads SGHAT; CDR2 reads FQNNGV. The CDR3 DNA follows: TGTGCCAGCAGATCTTCGACAGGGGAAAATCAGCCCCAGCATTTT. It codes for CASRSSTGENQPQHF.